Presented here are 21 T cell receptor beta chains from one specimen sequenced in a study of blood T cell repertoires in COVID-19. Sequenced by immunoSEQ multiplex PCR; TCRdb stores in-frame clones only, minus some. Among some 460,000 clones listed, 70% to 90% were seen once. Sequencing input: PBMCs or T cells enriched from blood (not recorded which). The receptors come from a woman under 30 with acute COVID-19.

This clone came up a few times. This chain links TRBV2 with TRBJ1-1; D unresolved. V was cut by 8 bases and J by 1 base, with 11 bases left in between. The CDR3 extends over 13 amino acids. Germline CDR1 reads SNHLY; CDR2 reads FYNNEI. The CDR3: CASPAGRNTEAFF. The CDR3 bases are TGTGCCAGCCCCGCGGGTAGGAACACTGAAGCTTTCTTT.

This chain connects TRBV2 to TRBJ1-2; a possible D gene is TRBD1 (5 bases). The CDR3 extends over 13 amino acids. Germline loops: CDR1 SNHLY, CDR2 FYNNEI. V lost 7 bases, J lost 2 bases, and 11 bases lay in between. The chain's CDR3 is CASNAQGNYGYTF. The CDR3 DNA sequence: TGTGCCAGCAACGCCCAGGGCAACTATGGCTACACCTTC.

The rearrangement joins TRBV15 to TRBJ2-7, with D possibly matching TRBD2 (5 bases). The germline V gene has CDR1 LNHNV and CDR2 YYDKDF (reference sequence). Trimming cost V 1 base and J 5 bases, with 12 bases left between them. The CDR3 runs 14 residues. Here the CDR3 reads CATSRGVASNEQYF. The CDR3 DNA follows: TGTGCCACCAGCAGAGGGGTGGCTAGCAACGAGCAGTACTTC.

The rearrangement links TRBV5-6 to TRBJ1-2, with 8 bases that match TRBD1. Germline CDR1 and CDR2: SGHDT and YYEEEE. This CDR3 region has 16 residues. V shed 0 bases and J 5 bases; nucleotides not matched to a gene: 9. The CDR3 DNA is TGTGCCAGCAGCTTGGCCCGGACAGGGCGAGGTTATGGCTACACCTTC. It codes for CASSLARTGRGYGYTF.

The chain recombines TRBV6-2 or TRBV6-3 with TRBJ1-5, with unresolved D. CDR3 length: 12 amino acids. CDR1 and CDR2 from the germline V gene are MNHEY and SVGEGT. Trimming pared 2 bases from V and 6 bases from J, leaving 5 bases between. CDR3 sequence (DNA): TGTGCCAGCAGTTACGGAGGTCAGCCCCAGCATTTT. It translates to CASSYGGQPQHF.

CDR3 protein: CASSPRTGGANVLTF. The CDR3, as DNA: TGCGCCAGCAGCCCCCGGACTGGCGGGGCCAACGTCCTGACTTTC. This chain links TRBV5-1 with TRBJ2-6; D possibly corresponds to TRBD2 (5 bases). CDR3 length equals 15 residues. The germline V gene encodes CDR1 SGHRS and CDR2 YFSETQ. The V end was cut by 4 bases, the J end by 4 bases, with 12 bases between.

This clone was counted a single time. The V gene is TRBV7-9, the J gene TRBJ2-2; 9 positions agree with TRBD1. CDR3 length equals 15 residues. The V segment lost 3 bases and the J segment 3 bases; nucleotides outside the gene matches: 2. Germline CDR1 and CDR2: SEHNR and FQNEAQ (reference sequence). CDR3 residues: CASSLDRGYTGELFF. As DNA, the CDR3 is TGTGCCAGCAGCTTGGACAGGGGTTACACCGGGGAGCTGTTTTTT.

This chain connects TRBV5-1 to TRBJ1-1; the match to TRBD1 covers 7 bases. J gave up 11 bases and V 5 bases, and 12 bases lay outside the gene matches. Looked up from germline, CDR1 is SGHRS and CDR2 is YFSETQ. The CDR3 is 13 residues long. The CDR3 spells CASRGVGGEQAFF. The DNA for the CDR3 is TGCGCCAGCAGAGGAGTAGGGGGCGAGCAGGCTTTCTTT.

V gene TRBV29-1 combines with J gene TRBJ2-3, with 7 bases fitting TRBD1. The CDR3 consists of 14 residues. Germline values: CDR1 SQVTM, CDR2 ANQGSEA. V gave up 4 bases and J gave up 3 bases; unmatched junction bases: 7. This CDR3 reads CSVGFTGETDTQYF. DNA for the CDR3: TGCAGCGTTGGGTTCACAGGGGAGACAGATACGCAGTATTTT.

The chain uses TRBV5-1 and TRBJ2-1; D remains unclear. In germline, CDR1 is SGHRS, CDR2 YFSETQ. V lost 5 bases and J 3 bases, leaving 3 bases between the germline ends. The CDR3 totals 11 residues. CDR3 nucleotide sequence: TGCGCCAGCAGTTACTACAATGAGCAGTTCTTC. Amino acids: CASSYYNEQFF.

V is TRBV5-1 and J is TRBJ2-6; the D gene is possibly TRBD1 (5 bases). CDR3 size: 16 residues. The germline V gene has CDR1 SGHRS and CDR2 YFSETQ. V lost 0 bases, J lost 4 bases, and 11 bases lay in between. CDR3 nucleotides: TGCGCCAGCAGCTTGGCCCTAGGGGCCGGGGCCAACGTCCTGACTTTC. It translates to CASSLALGAGANVLTF.

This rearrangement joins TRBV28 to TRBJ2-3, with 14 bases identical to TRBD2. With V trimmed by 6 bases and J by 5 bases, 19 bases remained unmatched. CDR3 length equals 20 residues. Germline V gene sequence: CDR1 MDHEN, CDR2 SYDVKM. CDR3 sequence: CASRTTHGETSGRAVDTQYF. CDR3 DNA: TGTGCCAGCAGAACCACCCACGGTGAGACTAGCGGGAGGGCCGTAGATACGCAGTATTTT.

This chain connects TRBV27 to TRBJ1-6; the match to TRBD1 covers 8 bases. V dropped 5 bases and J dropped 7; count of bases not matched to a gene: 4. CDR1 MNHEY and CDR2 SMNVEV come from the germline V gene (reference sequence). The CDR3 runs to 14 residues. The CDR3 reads CASSRQGLNSPLHF. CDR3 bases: TGTGCCAGCAGTAGACAGGGGTTAAATTCACCCCTCCACTTT.

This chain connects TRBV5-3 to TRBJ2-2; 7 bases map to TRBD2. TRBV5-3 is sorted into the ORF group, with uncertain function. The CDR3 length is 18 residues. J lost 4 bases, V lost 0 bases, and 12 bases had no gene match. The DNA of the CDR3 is TGTGCCAGAAGCTTGGTGTGGGGGGAGGGGAATCGCACCGGGGAGCTGTTTTTT. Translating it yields CARSLVWGEGNRTGELFF.

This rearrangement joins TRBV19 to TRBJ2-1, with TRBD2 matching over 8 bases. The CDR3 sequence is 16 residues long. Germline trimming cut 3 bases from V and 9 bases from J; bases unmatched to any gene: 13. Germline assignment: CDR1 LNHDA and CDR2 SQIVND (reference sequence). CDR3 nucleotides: TGTGCCAGTAGTATGGGCGGGAGGACCAACGGAGGTGAGCAGTTCTTC. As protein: CASSMGGRTNGGEQFF.

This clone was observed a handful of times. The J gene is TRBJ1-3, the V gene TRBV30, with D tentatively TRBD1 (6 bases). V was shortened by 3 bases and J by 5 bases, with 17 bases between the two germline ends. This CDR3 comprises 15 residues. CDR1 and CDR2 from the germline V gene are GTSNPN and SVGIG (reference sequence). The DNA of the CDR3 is TGTGCCTGGAGGGACGGACAGTCGGAGAGAAACACCATATATTTT. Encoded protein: CAWRDGQSERNTIYF.

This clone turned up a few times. Here the CDR3 DNA reads TGTGCCTGGAGTCGGGCAGGGGGCTATATCGAGCAGTACTTC. This gives the protein CAWSRAGGYIEQYF. The rearrangement uses TRBV30 and TRBJ2-7; 8 nucleotides align to TRBD1. Unmatched junction bases numbered 9, after V lost 2 bases and J lost 6 bases. The CDR3 spans 14 residues. From germline, CDR1 is GTSNPN and CDR2 SVGIG (reference sequence).

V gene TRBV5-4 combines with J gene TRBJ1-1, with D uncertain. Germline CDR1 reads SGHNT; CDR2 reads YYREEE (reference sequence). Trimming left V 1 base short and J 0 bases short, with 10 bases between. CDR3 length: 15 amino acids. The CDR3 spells CASSLFGYMNTEAFF. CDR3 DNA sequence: TGTGCCAGCAGCTTGTTCGGGTACATGAACACTGAAGCTTTCTTT.

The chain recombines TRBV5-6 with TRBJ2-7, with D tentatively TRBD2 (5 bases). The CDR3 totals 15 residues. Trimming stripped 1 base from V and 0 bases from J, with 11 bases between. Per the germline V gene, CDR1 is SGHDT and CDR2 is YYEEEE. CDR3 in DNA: TGTGCCAGCAGCTTGTTTTCGGGGAGCTCCTACGAGCAGTACTTC. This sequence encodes CASSLFSGSSYEQYF. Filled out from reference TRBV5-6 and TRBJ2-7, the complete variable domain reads DAGVTQSPTHLIKTRGQQVTLRCSPKSGHDTVSWYQQALGQGPQFIFQYYEEEERQRGNFPDRFSGHQFPNYSSELNVNALLLGDSALYLCASSLFSGSSYEQYFGPGTRLTVT.

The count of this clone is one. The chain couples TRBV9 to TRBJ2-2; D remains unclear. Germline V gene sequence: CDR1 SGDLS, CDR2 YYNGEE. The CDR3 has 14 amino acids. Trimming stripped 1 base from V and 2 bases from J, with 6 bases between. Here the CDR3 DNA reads TGTGCCAGCAGCGTAAACTCCAACACCGGGGAGCTGTTTTTT. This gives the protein CASSVNSNTGELFF.

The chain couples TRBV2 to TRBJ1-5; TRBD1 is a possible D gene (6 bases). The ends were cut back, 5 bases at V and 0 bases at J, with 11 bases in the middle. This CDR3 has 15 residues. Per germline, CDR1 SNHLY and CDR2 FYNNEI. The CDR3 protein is CASSTTGYSNQPQHF. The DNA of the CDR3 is TGTGCCAGCAGTACGACAGGTTATAGCAATCAGCCCCAGCATTTT.